This TCR beta chain originates from a study of beta chain features in type 1 diabetes. General study findings and limits: Within patients, naive, central memory and Treg TCRB repertoires seemed more similar than within healthy donors. Researchers report that Type 1 diabetes patients had moderately but significantly shorter TCRB CDR3s across all four CD4+ subsets. Cells expressing TCR highly could be over-represented by cDNA sequencing.

Comments on this clone: Its antigen is unknown.

One heparinised blood draw, averaging roughly 0.11 L, came from each donor. The CDR3 extends over 14 amino acids. The J segment lost 6 bases and the V segment lost 4 bases, leaving 5 bases of the junction unmatched. Germline values: CDR1 SGDLS, CDR2 YYNGEE. The entirety of the isolated RNA underwent reverse transcription, so expressed TCRB transcripts were sequenced. TCRdb's table, derived via immunoSEQ multiplex PCR, lists solely in-frame clones and lacks some. This sample yields more than 250,000 clones, of which over 11% are seen a single time; under 0.02% belongs to the top ten. Sequencing was carried out using naive CD4+ T cells from blood. This TCR derives from a man aged 30 to 45 with type 1 diabetes. This sequence joins TRBV9 and TRBJ2-1, with TRBD2 matching over 9 bases. CDR3 sequence: CASSPRLAANEQFF. The CDR3 DNA reads as TGTGCCAGCAGCCCCAGACTAGCGGCCAATGAGCAGTTCTTC.